This TCR beta chain was sequenced for a study of blood T cell repertoires in COVID-19. Overall study context: Whether acute or convalescent, the COVID-19 samples came from the United States, Italy and Spain.

Here immunoSEQ multiplex PCR was the method, and the copy in TCRdb shows in-frame clones only, minus some. The data contain about 150,000 clones, 75% to 90% of them singletons. CDR1 and CDR2 from the germline V gene are MDHEN and SYDVKM. This CDR3 comprises 11 residues. V lost 4 bases and J lost 6, with 4 bases in between. The chain combines TRBV28 with TRBJ1-5; D is unclear. Input material: peripheral blood. The clonotype was recovered from a man aged 50 or older with active COVID-19. The CDR3 reads CASSSRQPQHF. The CDR3 DNA follows: TGTGCCAGCAGTTCTCGTCAGCCCCAGCATTTT.